The 23 T cell receptor beta chains in this list originate from one sample, sequenced in a study of cytotoxic CD8 clonotypes in ibrutinib-treated CLL. The assay was immunoSEQ multiplex PCR, and TCRdb's table has in-frame clones only and misses some. The sample has 65,000 to 80,000 clones; approximately 87% are singletons. This specimen was PBMCs, taken after 24 months of ibrutinib treatment. All receptors derive from a human donor with chronic lymphocytic leukemia.

The V and J genes are TRBV5-4 and TRBJ2-7; 11 bases match TRBD2. From germline, CDR1 is SGHNT and CDR2 YYREEE (reference sequence). The CDR3 consists of 14 residues. The V gene end was trimmed by 1 base and the J gene end by 6 bases; junction bases not matched to a gene: 3. The CDR3 protein is CASSLSGTSGEQYF. CDR3 nucleotide sequence: TGTGCCAGCAGCTTGAGCGGGACTAGCGGCGAGCAGTACTTC.

The chain links TRBV4-2 to TRBJ2-7, with a weak D call TRBD2 (6 bases). Germline V gives CDR1 LGHNA, CDR2 YNFKEQ. V lost 3 bases and J 5 bases, leaving 11 bases between the germline ends. CDR3 length: 13 residues. The DNA for the CDR3 is TGTGCCAGCAGCCACCCCGGCGGGGACGAGCAGTACTTC. Amino acid sequence: CASSHPGGDEQYF.

V gene TRBV7-2 combines with J gene TRBJ2-1, with 12 bases identical to TRBD2. Germline trimming cut 1 base from V and 8 bases from J; bases unmatched to any gene: 3. Germline V gives CDR1 SGHTA, CDR2 FQGNSA. This CDR3 has 15 amino acids. The CDR3 DNA reads as TGTGCCAGCAGCTTAGTGGGACTAGCGGGTCATGAGCAGTTCTTC. Its protein product is CASSLVGLAGHEQFF.

V is TRBV6-6 and J is TRBJ1-3; a weak D match, TRBD1 (5 bases). Trimming stripped 6 bases from V and 0 bases from J, with 12 bases between. Germline CDR1 MNHNY, CDR2 SVGAGI (reference sequence). CDR3 length: 15 amino acids. The CDR3 loop is CASRRGGDSGNTIYF. As DNA, the CDR3 is TGTGCCAGCAGGCGCGGAGGGGACTCTGGAAACACCATATATTTT.

The rearrangement links TRBV13 to TRBJ1-4, with 9 bases identical to TRBD1. CDR1 is PRHDT, CDR2 FYEKMQ, per germline (reference sequence). J lost 5 bases, V lost 5 bases, and 15 bases had no gene match. This CDR3 contains 18 residues. This CDR3 is CASSQIHTGQGGNEKLFF. In DNA form, the CDR3 reads TGTGCCAGCAGCCAGATACACACGGGACAGGGAGGCAATGAAAAACTGTTTTTT.

The chain links TRBV6-1 to TRBJ2-2, with D perhaps matching TRBD1 (7 bases). The CDR3 loop spans 17 amino acids. CDR1 MNHNS and CDR2 SASEGT come from the germline V gene. Trimming left V 0 bases short and J 4 bases short, with 15 bases between. CDR3 in amino acids: CASSEAFSGGSTGELFF. DNA of the CDR3: TGTGCCAGCAGTGAAGCTTTTTCAGGGGGGAGCACCGGGGAGCTGTTTTTT.

This chain links TRBV7-9 with TRBJ2-7; D could derive from TRBD1 or TRBD2 (5 bases each). The V end was cut by 7 bases, the J end by 2 bases, with 15 bases between. Germline lookup yields CDR1 SEHNR and CDR2 FQNEAQ (reference sequence). The CDR3 runs to 14 residues. The CDR3 loop reads CASTEGRAPYEQYF. The CDR3 coding sequence is TGTGCCAGCACCGAGGGGCGCGCGCCCTACGAGCAGTACTTC.

The chain joins TRBV19 to TRBJ1-5; 8 nucleotides line up with TRBD1. The CDR3 has 16 amino acids. CDR1 is LNHDA, CDR2 SQIVND, per germline (reference sequence). J lost 2 bases, V lost 2 bases, and 5 bases had no gene match. CDR3: CASSIRGQGRNQPQHF. The CDR3 DNA is TGTGCCAGTAGTATACGAGGACAGGGACGCAATCAGCCCCAGCATTTT.

The chain carries TRBV19 and TRBJ2-3; 10 bases match TRBD1. V gave up 7 bases and J gave up 8 bases; unmatched junction bases: 12. The length of the CDR3 is 15 residues. Germline assignment: CDR1 LNHDA and CDR2 SQIVND (reference sequence). In nucleotides, the CDR3 is TGTGCCAGTACCTTTCGGGACAGGGGAGCGAGTACGCAGTATTTT. Its protein is CASTFRDRGASTQYF. The variable domain in full, with the rest retrieved from reference TRBV19 and TRBJ2-3, is DGGITQSPKYLFRKEGQNVTLSCEQNLNHDAMYWYRQDPGQGLRLIYYSQIVNDFQKGDIAEGYSVSREKKESFPLTVTSAQKNPTAFYLCASTFRDRGASTQYFGPGTRLTVL.

The chain couples TRBV2 to TRBJ2-2; the D is unclear. V lost 1 base, J lost 6 bases, and 15 bases lay in between. CDR1 and CDR2 (germline): SNHLY, FYNNEI. The CDR3 is 16 amino acids. For the CDR3, the DNA is TGTGCCAGCAGTGAAGGATCCCGTCTTCAGGCCGGGGAGCTGTTTTTT. Protein: CASSEGSRLQAGELFF. The whole variable domain, filled in from reference TRBV2 and TRBJ2-2, reads EPEVTQTPSHQVTQMGQEVILRCVPISNHLYFYWYRQILGQKVEFLVSFYNNEISEKSEIFDDQFSVERPDGSNFTLKIRSTKLEDSAMYFCASSEGSRLQAGELFFGEGSRLTVL.

The gene calls are TRBV5-1 and TRBJ2-7, with 9 positions matching TRBD2. V lost 0 bases and J lost 5; bases outside the gene matches: 3. Germline lookup yields CDR1 SGHRS and CDR2 YFSETQ. The CDR3 contains 14 residues. The CDR3 DNA follows: TGCGCCAGCAGCTTGGCTGGGACTAGCCACGAGCAGTACTTC. Protein product: CASSLAGTSHEQYF.

The chain couples TRBV9 to TRBJ2-2; 10 nucleotides line up with TRBD2. V shed 2 bases and J 3 bases; nucleotides not matched to a gene: 7. The CDR3 is made up of 17 amino acids. Germline loops: CDR1 SGDLS, CDR2 YYNGEE. This CDR3 reads CASSVKAGGRDTGELFF. The CDR3 DNA reads TGTGCCAGCAGCGTGAAAGCGGGAGGGAGGGACACCGGGGAGCTGTTTTTT.

The rearrangement joins TRBV5-4 to TRBJ2-3; 9 bases line up with TRBD1. With 4 bases clipped from V and 4 bases from J, the junction kept 7 bases outside the gene matches. Germline V gene lookup returns CDR1 SGHNT and CDR2 YYREEE (reference sequence). The CDR3 runs to 15 residues. The CDR3 loop reads CASSPTGGWADTQYF. The CDR3 DNA follows: TGTGCCAGCAGCCCTACAGGGGGCTGGGCAGATACGCAGTATTTT.

The chain employs TRBV7-3 and TRBJ2-3; 7 bases match TRBD1. This CDR3 comprises 16 residues. V lost 5 bases, J lost 1 base, and 9 bases stayed unmatched. Germline assignment: CDR1 SGHTA and CDR2 FQGTGA. CDR3 DNA sequence: TGTGCCAGCAGCCCGTTCTCCGGACAGGGCACAGATACGCAGTATTTT. Amino acid sequence: CASSPFSGQGTDTQYF.

The V and J genes are TRBV7-2 and TRBJ2-7; TRBD1 aligns across 7 bases. The junction had 6 bases not matched to a gene; V was cut back by 5 bases and J by 2 bases. The CDR3 contains 14 residues. Germline V gives CDR1 SGHTA, CDR2 FQGNSA. The CDR3 here is CASSKTGDTYEQYF. CDR3 in DNA: TGTGCCAGCAGCAAAACAGGGGACACCTACGAGCAGTACTTC.

The J gene is TRBJ2-1, the V gene TRBV5-1; 11 positions match TRBD2. Germline CDR1 reads SGHRS; CDR2 reads YFSETQ. The junction had 5 bases not matched to a gene; V was cut back by 8 bases and J by 4 bases. The CDR3 contains 14 residues. Here the CDR3 DNA reads TGCGCCAGTACCTTAGCGGGAGGGTACAATGAGCAGTTCTTC. Protein: CASTLAGGYNEQFF.

The chain carries TRBV11-2 and TRBJ2-7; TRBD1 matches at 12 bases. V trimming: 6 bases; J trimming: 5 bases; junction bases outside the gene matches: 2. CDR3 length: 13 amino acids. Germline values: CDR1 SGHAT, CDR2 FQNNGV. In DNA form, the CDR3 reads TGTGCCAGCAGGGGGACAGGGGGCGACGAGCAGTACTTC. Protein sequence: CASRGTGGDEQYF. The full variable domain, with the rest looked up from reference TRBV11-2 and TRBJ2-7, is EAGVAQSPRYKIIEKRQSVAFWCNPISGHATLYWYQQILGQGPKLLIQFQNNGVVDDSQLPKDRFSAERLKGVDSTLKIQPAKLEDSAVYLCASRGTGGDEQYFGPGTRLTVT.

This chain uses TRBV7-3 with TRBJ2-3, with D perhaps matching TRBD2 (6 bases). CDR1 is SGHTA and CDR2 is FQGTGA in the germline V gene. V was cut by 2 bases and J by 4 bases, with 19 bases left in between. The length of the CDR3 is 17 residues. The chain's CDR3 is CASSLLAMAGTPDTQYF. DNA for the CDR3: TGTGCCAGCAGCTTATTGGCTATGGCGGGGACCCCAGATACGCAGTATTTT. The full variable domain, its missing parts supplied by reference TRBV7-3 and TRBJ2-3, is GAGVSQTPSNKVTEKGKYVELRCDPISGHTALYWYRQSLGQGPEFLIYFQGTGAADDSGLPNDRFFAVRPEGSVSTLKIQRTERGDSAVYLCASSLLAMAGTPDTQYFGPGTRLTVL.

This rearrangement joins TRBV13 to TRBJ2-2; D gene uncertain. CDR3 length: 15 residues. V dropped 2 bases and J dropped 5 bases, with 12 bases sitting between them. The germline V gene encodes CDR1 PRHDT and CDR2 FYEKMQ (reference sequence). As DNA, the CDR3 is TGTGCCAGCAGCTTACGAGTCGAGCCGACCGGGGAGCTGTTTTTT. This encodes CASSLRVEPTGELFF.

This chain connects TRBV6-5 to TRBJ1-5, with 7 bases identical to TRBD1. With 6 bases clipped from V and 6 bases from J, the junction kept 8 bases outside the gene matches. CDR1 is MNHEY and CDR2 is SVGAGI in the germline V gene. The CDR3 is 14 residues long. CDR3 nucleotides: TGTGCCAGCAGCCAGGGGGAATTTAGTCAGCCCCAGCATTTT. Protein sequence: CASSQGEFSQPQHF.

The rearrangement links TRBV19 to TRBJ2-7; D tentatively fits TRBD1 or TRBD2 (5 bases each). This CDR3 is 15 amino acids long. Looked up from germline, CDR1 is LNHDA and CDR2 is SQIVND (reference sequence). With 5 bases removed from V and 0 bases from J, the gap between germline ends came to 14 bases. CDR3 sequence (DNA): TGTGCCAGTAGTGGCCCGGGACGTAGCTCCTACGAGCAGTACTTC. Protein product: CASSGPGRSSYEQYF.

The chain joins TRBV6-1 to TRBJ2-1; D remains ambiguous. Germline values: CDR1 MNHNS, CDR2 SASEGT. CDR3 size: 12 residues. The V gene lost 2 bases and the J gene lost 9 bases, with 8 bases spanning the gap. For the CDR3, the DNA is TGTGCCAGCAGTGAATCTTGGCTTGAGCAGTTCTTC. Amino acids: CASSESWLEQFF.

This clone was counted a few times. The rearrangement uses TRBV5-3 and TRBJ2-3; a weak D match, TRBD2 (6 bases). TRBV5-3 carries the ORF label, with uncertain function. The CDR3 spans 18 residues. V lost 4 bases and J 0 bases, leaving 21 bases between the germline ends. The CDR3 loop reads CARSAGLTRECSTDTQYF. DNA for the CDR3: TGTGCCAGAAGCGCGGGACTGACTCGAGAATGTAGCACAGATACGCAGTATTTT.